The T cell receptor beta chain described here comes from a study of circulating and synovial CD4+ cells in juvenile arthritis. The CDR3 loop spans 13 amino acids. The germline V gene encodes CDR1 KGHSH and CDR2 LQKENI. Deletions cut 2 bases from V and 6 bases from J, with 9 bases between. Produced via immunoSEQ multiplex PCR; TCRdb's table is partial and in-frame only. The top ten hold less than 0.8% of the sample, which has approximately 36,000 clones, approximately 94% seen once. The sample taken for sequencing was CD4+ T cells from blood. The TCR comes from a human donor with juvenile idiopathic arthritis. V and J are TRBV18 and TRBJ2-3; tentatively, D is TRBD1 (6 bases). The CDR3: CASSPMRGDTQYF. In nucleotides, the CDR3 is TGTGCCAGCTCACCAATGAGGGGGGATACGCAGTATTTT. Full variable domain (remainder filled in from reference TRBV18 and TRBJ2-3): NAGVMQNPRHLVRRRGQEARLRCSPMKGHSHVYWYRQLPEEGLKFMVYLQKENIIDESGMPKERFSAEFPKEGPSILRIQQVVRGDSAAYFCASSPMRGDTQYFGPGTRLTVL.